The clone carrying this T cell receptor (beta chain) was counted a few times. The sample belongs to a study of immune evolution from preneoplasia to lung adenocarcinoma. Germline-derived CDR1 and CDR2 are SGHVS and FQNEAQ. The CDR3 covers 14 residues. Deletions cut 0 bases from V and 4 bases from J, with 8 bases between. The data were produced by immunoSEQ multiplex PCR, yet TCRdb's version contains in-frame clones alone and is incomplete. This sample has some 7,000 clones, with around 80% found just once. Resections took place in Japan or China from about 2014 to 2017. This TCR came from a person aged 60 to 80 with lung adenocarcinoma. The sequencing input was FFPE adjacent normal lung tissue. The gene calls are TRBV7-8 and TRBJ2-3; no firm D call. This CDR3 is CASSLAPKPDTQYF. CDR3 bases: TGTGCCAGCAGCTTAGCGCCTAAACCAGATACGCAGTATTTT. The entire variable domain, with the rest obtained from reference TRBV7-8 and TRBJ2-3, is as follows: GAGVSQSPRYKVAKRGQDVALRCDPISGHVSLFWYQQALGQGPEFLTYFQNEAQLDKSGLPSDRFFAERPEGSVSTLKIQRTQQEDSAVYLCASSLAPKPDTQYFGPGTRLTVL.